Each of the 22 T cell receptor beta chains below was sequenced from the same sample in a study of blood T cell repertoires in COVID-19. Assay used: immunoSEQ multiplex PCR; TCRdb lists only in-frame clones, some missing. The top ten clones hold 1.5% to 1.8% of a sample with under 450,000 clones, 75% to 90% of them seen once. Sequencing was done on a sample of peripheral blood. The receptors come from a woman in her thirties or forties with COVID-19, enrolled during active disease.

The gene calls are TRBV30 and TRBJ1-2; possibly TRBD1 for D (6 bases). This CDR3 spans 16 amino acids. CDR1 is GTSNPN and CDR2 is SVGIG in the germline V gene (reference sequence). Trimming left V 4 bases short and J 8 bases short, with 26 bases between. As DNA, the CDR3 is TGTGCCTGGACAAGATGGGGCACCGGGGGGCCTTTGGGCTACACCTTC. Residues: CAWTRWGTGGPLGYTF.

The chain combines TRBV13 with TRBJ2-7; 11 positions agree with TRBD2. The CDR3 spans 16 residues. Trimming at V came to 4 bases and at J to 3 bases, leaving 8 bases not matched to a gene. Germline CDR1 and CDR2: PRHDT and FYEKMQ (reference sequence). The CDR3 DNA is TGTGCCAGCAGCTCCAGGCTTACTAGCGGGAGCTACGAGCAGTACTTC. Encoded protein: CASSSRLTSGSYEQYF. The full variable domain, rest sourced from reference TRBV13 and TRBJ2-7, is AAGVIQSPRHLIKEKRETATLKCYPIPRHDTVYWYQQGPGQDPQFLISFYEKMQSDKGSIPDRFSAQQFSDYHSELNMSSLELGDSALYFCASSSRLTSGSYEQYFGPGTRLTVT.

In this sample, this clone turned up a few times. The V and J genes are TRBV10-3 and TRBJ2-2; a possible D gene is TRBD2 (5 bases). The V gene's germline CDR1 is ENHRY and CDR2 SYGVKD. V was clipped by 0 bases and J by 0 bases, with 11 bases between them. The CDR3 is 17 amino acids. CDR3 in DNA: TGTGCCATCAGTGAGTCGAGCGGATTTACGAACACCGGGGAGCTGTTTTTT. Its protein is CAISESSGFTNTGELFF.

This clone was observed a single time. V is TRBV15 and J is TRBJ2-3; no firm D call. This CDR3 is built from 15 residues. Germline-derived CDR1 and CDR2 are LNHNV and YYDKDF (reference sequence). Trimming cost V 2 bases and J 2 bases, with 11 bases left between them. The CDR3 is CATSRPLSFTDTQYF. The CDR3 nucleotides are TGTGCCACCAGCAGACCCCTCAGTTTCACAGATACGCAGTATTTT.

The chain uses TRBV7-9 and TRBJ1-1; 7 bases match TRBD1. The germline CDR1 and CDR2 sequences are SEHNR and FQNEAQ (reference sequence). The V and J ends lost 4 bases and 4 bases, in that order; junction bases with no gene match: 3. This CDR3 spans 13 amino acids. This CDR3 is CASSSTGSTEAFF. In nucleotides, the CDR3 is TGTGCCAGCAGCTCGACAGGGTCCACTGAAGCTTTCTTT.

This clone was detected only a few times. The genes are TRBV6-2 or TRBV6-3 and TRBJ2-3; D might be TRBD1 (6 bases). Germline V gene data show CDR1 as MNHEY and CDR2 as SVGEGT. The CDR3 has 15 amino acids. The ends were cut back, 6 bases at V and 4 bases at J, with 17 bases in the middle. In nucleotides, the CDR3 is TGTGCCAGCAGCCCGACAGGTAGCCCCCCAGATACGCAGTATTTT. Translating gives CASSPTGSPPDTQYF.

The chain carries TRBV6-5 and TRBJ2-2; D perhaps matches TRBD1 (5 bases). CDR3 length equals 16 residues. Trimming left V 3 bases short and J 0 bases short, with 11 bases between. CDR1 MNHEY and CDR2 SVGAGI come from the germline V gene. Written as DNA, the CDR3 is TGTGCCAGCAGTTATGTGGGGCCTCCGAACACCGGGGAGCTGTTTTTT. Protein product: CASSYVGPPNTGELFF.

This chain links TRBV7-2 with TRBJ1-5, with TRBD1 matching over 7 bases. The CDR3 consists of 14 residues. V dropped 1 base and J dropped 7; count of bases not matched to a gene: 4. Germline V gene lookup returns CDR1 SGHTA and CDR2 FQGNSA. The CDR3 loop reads CASSLVGQSQPQHF. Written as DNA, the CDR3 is TGTGCCAGCAGCTTAGTGGGACAGTCACAGCCCCAGCATTTT. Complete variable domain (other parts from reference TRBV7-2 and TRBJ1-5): GAGVSQSPSNKVTEKGKDVELRCDPISGHTALYWYRQSLGQGLEFLIYFQGNSAPDKSGLPSDRFSAERTGGSVSTLTIQRTQQEDSAVYLCASSLVGQSQPQHFGDGTRLSIL.

The CDR3 loop is CAPGPLHF. The CDR3 DNA sequence: TGTGCTCCGGGGCCCCTCCACTTT. This chain connects TRBV27 to TRBJ1-6; D not resolved. The CDR3 sequence is 8 residues long. CDR1 MNHEY and CDR2 SMNVEV come from the germline V gene (reference sequence).

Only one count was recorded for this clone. The CDR3 DNA is TGTGCCAGCTTGGGACTAGCGGGAATAGGGGGTCAGCCCCAGCATTTT. Protein product: CASLGLAGIGGQPQHF. The J gene is TRBJ1-5, the V gene TRBV28, with a tentative D call TRBD1 (6 bases). The V and J ends lost 8 bases and 6 bases respectively, with 23 bases between them. This CDR3 is built from 16 residues. Per the germline V gene, CDR1 is MDHEN and CDR2 is SYDVKM.

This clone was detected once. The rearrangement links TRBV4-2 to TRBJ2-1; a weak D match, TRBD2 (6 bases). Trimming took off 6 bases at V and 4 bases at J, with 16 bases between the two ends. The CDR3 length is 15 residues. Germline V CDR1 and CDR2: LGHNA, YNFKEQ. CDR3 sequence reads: CASSSPSVSYNEQFF. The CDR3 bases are TGTGCCAGCAGTTCCCCTAGCGTTTCATACAATGAGCAGTTCTTC.

The CDR3 sequence is CASSQDGRGTEAFF. The CDR3 DNA is TGCGCCAGCAGCCAAGACGGCCGAGGGACTGAAGCTTTCTTT. V usage is TRBV4-3 and J usage is TRBJ1-1; D gene uncertain. Germline CDR1 reads LGHNA; CDR2 reads YSLEER. Trimming removed 0 bases at V and 5 bases at J, with 10 bases between. CDR3 length: 14 amino acids.

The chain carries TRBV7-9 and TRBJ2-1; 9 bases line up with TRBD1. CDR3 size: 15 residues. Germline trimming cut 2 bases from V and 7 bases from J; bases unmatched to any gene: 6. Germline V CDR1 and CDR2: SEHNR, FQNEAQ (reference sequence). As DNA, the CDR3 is TGTGCCAGCAGCTTATACAGGGGGCGCGGGAATGAGCAGTTCTTC. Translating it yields CASSLYRGRGNEQFF.

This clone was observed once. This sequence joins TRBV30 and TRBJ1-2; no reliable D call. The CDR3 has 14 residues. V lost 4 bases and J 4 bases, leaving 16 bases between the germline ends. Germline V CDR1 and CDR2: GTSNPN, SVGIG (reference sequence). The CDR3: CAWTGRPRSYGYTF. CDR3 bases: TGTGCCTGGACAGGAAGACCGCGATCCTATGGCTACACCTTC.

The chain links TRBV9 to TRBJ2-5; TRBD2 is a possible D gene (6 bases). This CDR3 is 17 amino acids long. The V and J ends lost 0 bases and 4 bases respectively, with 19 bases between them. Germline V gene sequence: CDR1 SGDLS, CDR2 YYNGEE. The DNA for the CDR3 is TGTGCCAGCAGCGTAGGGAGGGCAGGGAAGAGAGGAGAGACCCAGTACTTC. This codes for CASSVGRAGKRGETQYF.

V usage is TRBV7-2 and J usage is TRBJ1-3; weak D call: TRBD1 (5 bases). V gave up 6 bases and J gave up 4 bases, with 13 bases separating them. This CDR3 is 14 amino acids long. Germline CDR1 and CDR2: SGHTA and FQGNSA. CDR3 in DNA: TGTGCCAGCAGGCCGACAGCTTTCGGAAACACCATATATTTT. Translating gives CASRPTAFGNTIYF.

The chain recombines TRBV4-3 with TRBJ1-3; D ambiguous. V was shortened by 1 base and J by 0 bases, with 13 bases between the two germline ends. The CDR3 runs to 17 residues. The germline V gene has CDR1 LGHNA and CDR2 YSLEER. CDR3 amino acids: CASSQVAVTSSGNTIYF. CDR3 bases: TGCGCCAGCAGCCAAGTTGCGGTAACTTCCTCTGGAAACACCATATATTTT.

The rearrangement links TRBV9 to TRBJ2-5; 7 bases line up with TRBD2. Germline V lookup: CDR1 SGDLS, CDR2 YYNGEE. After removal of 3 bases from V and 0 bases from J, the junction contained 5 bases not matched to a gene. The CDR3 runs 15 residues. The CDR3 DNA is TGTGCCAGCAGCGCGATGGGGGGGTACCAAGAGACCCAGTACTTC. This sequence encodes CASSAMGGYQETQYF.

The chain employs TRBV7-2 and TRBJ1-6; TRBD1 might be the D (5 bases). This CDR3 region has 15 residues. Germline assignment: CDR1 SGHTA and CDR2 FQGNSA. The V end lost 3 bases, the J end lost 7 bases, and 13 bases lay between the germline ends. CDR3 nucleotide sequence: TGTGCCAGCAGCTTTAAGGGGCTCGGGAATTCACCCCTCCACTTT. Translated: CASSFKGLGNSPLHF.

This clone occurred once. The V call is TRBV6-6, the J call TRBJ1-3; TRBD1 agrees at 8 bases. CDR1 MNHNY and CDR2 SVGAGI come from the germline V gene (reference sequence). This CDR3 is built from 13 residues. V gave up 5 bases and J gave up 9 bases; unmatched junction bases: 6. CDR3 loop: CASSVGTGATIYF. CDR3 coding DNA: TGTGCCAGCAGTGTCGGGACAGGCGCCACCATATATTTT.

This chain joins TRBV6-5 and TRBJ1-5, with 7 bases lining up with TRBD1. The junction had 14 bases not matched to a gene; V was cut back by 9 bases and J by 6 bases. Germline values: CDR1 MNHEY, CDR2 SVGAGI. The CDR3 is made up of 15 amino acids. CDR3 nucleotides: TGTGCCAGTTTGACAGGGAAAGGATGGAGTCAGCCCCAGCATTTT. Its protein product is CASLTGKGWSQPQHF.

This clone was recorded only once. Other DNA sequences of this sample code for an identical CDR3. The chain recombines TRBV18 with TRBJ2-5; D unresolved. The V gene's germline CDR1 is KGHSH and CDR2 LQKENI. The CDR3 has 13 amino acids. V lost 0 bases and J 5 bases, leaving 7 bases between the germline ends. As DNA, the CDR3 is TGTGCCAGCTCACCACCGTCCGGGGAGACCCAGTACTTC. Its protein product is CASSPPSGETQYF.